This T cell receptor beta chain came from a study of blood T cell repertoires in COVID-19. V was trimmed by 5 bases and J by 10 bases, leaving 23 bases between them. The germline gives CDR1 MDHEN, CDR2 SYDVKM. The CDR3 spans 15 residues. The protocol was immunoSEQ multiplex PCR, while the TCRdb copy is restricted to in-frame clones and leaves out a portion. The sample has fewer than 40,000 clones, over 70% seen once. V and J are TRBV28 and TRBJ1-1, with TRBD1 as a possible D gene (5 bases). The material sequenced was peripheral blood. This TCR came from a man in his 70s with COVID-19, enrolled during active disease. DNA for the CDR3: TGTGCCAGCAGTCCCCTGGGAGCCGGAGGGGCAGGAGCTTTCTTT. The encoded protein is CASSPLGAGGAGAFF.